The present T cell receptor (beta chain) was sequenced within a study of PD-L1 blockade in urothelial cancer. Templates that were synthetic TCR analogs were spiked into each PCR. Only in-frame clones appear in the TCRdb table, and some are missing; sequencing was by immunoSEQ multiplex PCR. The profile covers about 43,000 clones, with around 80% appearing a single time and around 15% taken by the ten largest. Time point meaning: pretreatment peripheral blood. Specimen: PBMCs, collected around atezolizumab (anti-PD-L1) treatment. This receptor was identified in a man between 60 and 75 years old with urothelial cancer.

The CDR3 region is CASSVTGGRGYTF. The DNA of the CDR3 is TGTGCCAGCAGTGTTACAGGGGGGCGAGGCTACACCTTC. The genes are TRBV27 and TRBJ1-2; 8 nucleotides line up with TRBD1. Germline V gene lookup returns CDR1 MNHEY and CDR2 SMNVEV (reference sequence). After removal of 5 bases from V and 8 bases from J, the junction contained 7 bases not matched to a gene. This CDR3 has 13 residues.